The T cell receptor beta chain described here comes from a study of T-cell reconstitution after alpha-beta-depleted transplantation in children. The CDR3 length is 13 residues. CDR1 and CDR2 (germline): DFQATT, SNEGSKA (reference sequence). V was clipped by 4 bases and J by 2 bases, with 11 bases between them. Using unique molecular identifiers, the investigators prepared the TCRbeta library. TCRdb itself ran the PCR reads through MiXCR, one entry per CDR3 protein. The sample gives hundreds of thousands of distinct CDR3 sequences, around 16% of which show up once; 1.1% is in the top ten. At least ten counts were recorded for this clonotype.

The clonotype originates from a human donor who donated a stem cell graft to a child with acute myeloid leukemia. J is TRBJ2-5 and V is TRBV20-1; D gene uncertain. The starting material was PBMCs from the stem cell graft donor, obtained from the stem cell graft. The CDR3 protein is CSAKIFSQETQYF. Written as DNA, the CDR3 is TGCAGTGCTAAAATATTCTCTCAAGAGACCCAGTACTTC.